A single sample is the source of the 18 T cell receptor beta chains below, sequenced in a study of regulatory T cells in long-lasting Graves disease (dated by TCRdb to the early 2020s). The library was prepared using multiplex PCR. Sequencing relied on an Illumina HiSeq 4000. iRepertoire HTBI primers and Arm-PCR amplification of CDR3 regions were used to construct TCR beta libraries. TCRdb reanalyzed the raw reads on its own, using fastp at Q25 for trimming and MiXCR for clone calling, and kept in-frame beta chains. Rows with a matching CDR3 protein are joined into one entry that keeps the most common DNA and genes. Here the sample has 530,000 or so distinct CDR3 sequences; roughly a sixth occur a single time. The top ten hold around 11% of the sample. Interpreted using the paper, the time point label stands for: newly diagnosed GD, antithyroid drugs for less than 3 months. RNA was extracted from PBMCs in TRIzol for both TCR sequencing and RNA sequencing.

The sample also formed part of further work on T cells in Graves' hyperthyroidism and ophthalmopathy.

The material sequenced was peripheral blood mononuclear cells (PBMCs), taken at new diagnosis, from a patient treated with antithyroid drugs. These receptors all stem from a man aged 18 to 29 with Graves disease. Donor details come from another sample of the same person, matched by shared clones.

The chain joins TRBV25-1 to TRBJ1-4; TRBD1 aligns across 8 bases. The CDR3 has 14 amino acids. V was clipped by 9 bases and J by 1 base; unmatched bases: 4. Germline-derived CDR1 and CDR2 are MGHDK and SYGVNS. Here the CDR3 DNA reads TGTGCCAGTAAAACAGGGGGAACTAATGAAAAACTGTTTTTT. It codes for CASKTGGTNEKLFF.

The V call is TRBV24-1, the J call TRBJ2-1; 10 bases match TRBD2. Germline loops: CDR1 KGHDR, CDR2 SFDVKD. V lost 3 bases, J lost 6 bases, and 4 bases stayed unmatched. This CDR3 spans 15 amino acids. The CDR3 sequence: CATSDTSGTLNEQFF. The CDR3 bases are TGTGCCACCAGTGATACTAGCGGGACGCTCAATGAGCAGTTCTTC.

This clonotype was detected ten times or more. CDR3 DNA sequence: TGTGCCAGCAGTTTCCCTTCTCCGAGCACAGATACGCAGTATTTT. Amino acid sequence: CASSFPSPSTDTQYF. The rearrangement uses TRBV12-3 or TRBV12-4 and TRBJ2-3; D not resolved. The length of the CDR3 is 15 residues. V was trimmed by 3 bases and J by 0 bases, leaving 10 bases between them.

This clonotype showed up many times. The chain joins TRBV6-1 to TRBJ2-7; TRBD2 matches 10 bases. The length of the CDR3 is 16 residues. Germline V gives CDR1 MNHNS, CDR2 SASEGT. Germline trimming cut 6 bases from V and 0 bases from J; bases unmatched to any gene: 8. The CDR3 DNA sequence: TGTGCCAGCAGCCGAGCGGGAGGGCCCCGCTCCTACGAGCAGTACTTC. Encoded protein: CASSRAGGPRSYEQYF.

The genes are TRBV7-9 and TRBJ1-5; the D gene is possibly TRBD1 (6 bases). Trimming took off 4 bases at V and 5 bases at J, with 9 bases between the two ends. CDR1 is SEHNR, CDR2 FQNEAQ, per germline (reference sequence). The CDR3 spans 13 residues. The DNA for the CDR3 is TGTGCCAGCAGCTCGGACAGCGATCAGCCCCAGCATTTT. Protein sequence: CASSSDSDQPQHF.

The chain employs TRBV9 and TRBJ2-7, with 9 bases fitting TRBD2. CDR1 is SGDLS and CDR2 is YYNGEE in the germline V gene. This CDR3 contains 16 residues. With 0 bases clipped from V and 2 bases from J, the junction kept 6 bases outside the gene matches. The CDR3 is CASSVGWAGGAYEQYF. DNA of the CDR3: TGTGCCAGCAGCGTAGGATGGGCGGGAGGGGCCTACGAGCAGTACTTC.

The rearrangement uses TRBV28 and TRBJ1-5; tentatively, D is TRBD1 (6 bases). Trimming shortened V by 5 bases and J by 6 bases, and 11 bases separated the two germline ends. Per the germline V gene, CDR1 is MDHEN and CDR2 is SYDVKM. The CDR3 runs 13 residues. The CDR3 is CASSITGFQPQHF. DNA for the CDR3: TGTGCCAGCAGTATAACAGGGTTTCAGCCCCAGCATTTT. Combining the CDR3 with reference TRBV28 and TRBJ1-5 gives the whole variable domain DVKVTQSSRYLVKRTGEKVFLECVQDMDHENMFWYRQDPGLGLRLIYFSYDVKMKEKGDIPEGYSVSREKKERFSLILESASTNQTSMYLCASSITGFQPQHFGDGTRLSIL.

In this sample, this clonotype turned up a few times. V usage is TRBV18 and J usage is TRBJ1-4; D is unclear. Germline V gene sequence: CDR1 KGHSH, CDR2 LQKENI. The CDR3 length is 13 residues. V was shortened by 8 bases and J by 4 bases, with 11 bases between the two germline ends. The CDR3 loop reads CASRWGFNEKLFF. Written as DNA, the CDR3 is TGTGCCAGCCGATGGGGTTTTAATGAAAAACTGTTTTTT.

CDR3 region: CASSSRLRASTTSSYNEQFF. CDR3 DNA: TGTGCCAGCAGCTCCCGACTGAGGGCGTCCACAACTAGCTCCTACAATGAGCAGTTCTTC. The V and J genes are TRBV7-9 and TRBJ2-1, with D possibly TRBD2 on 5 matching bases. With 4 bases removed from V and 0 bases from J, the gap between germline ends came to 25 bases. Germline CDR1 reads SEHNR; CDR2 reads FQNEAQ (reference sequence). This CDR3 region has 20 residues. The complete variable domain, with remaining parts taken from reference TRBV7-9 and TRBJ2-1, reads DTGVSQNPRHKITKRGQNVTFRCDPISEHNRLYWYRQTLGQGPEFLTYFQNEAQLEKSRLLSDRFSAERPKGSFSTLEIQRTEQGDSAMYLCASSSRLRASTTSSYNEQFFGPGTRLTVL.

This clonotype was counted at least ten times. This chain joins TRBV12-3 or TRBV12-4 and TRBJ2-7; D gene uncertain. The CDR3 runs to 14 residues. V lost 0 bases and J 2 bases, leaving 8 bases between the germline ends. The DNA of the CDR3 is TGTGCCAGCAGTTTAGCCGGTTTTGCCTACGAGCAGTACTTC. Encoded protein: CASSLAGFAYEQYF.

This clonotype was detected a few times. The gene calls are TRBV3-1 and TRBJ2-3; no definite D call. Germline V CDR1 and CDR2: LGHDT, YNNKEL (reference sequence). The length of the CDR3 is 15 residues. Trimming left V 0 bases short and J 8 bases short, with 15 bases between. CDR3 DNA: TGTGCCAGCAGCCAAGAATCGGAAGGGCGGCGTACGCAGTATTTT. Protein product: CASSQESEGRRTQYF.

This clonotype has just a few counts. The chain combines TRBV2 with TRBJ1-3, with D uncertain. The CDR3 length is 14 residues. V lost 6 bases and J lost 0, with 9 bases in between. Germline values: CDR1 SNHLY, CDR2 FYNNEI. CDR3 region: CASSERTSGNTIYF. CDR3 DNA: TGTGCCAGCAGCGAACGGACCTCTGGAAACACCATATATTTT.

This clonotype occurred once. One base away lies a much larger clone, so this may be a sequencing read error. The chain carries TRBV6-1 and TRBJ2-3, with TRBD2 identical over 14 bases. V lost 5 bases to trimming and J lost 5 bases; unmatched junction nucleotides: 12. The CDR3 spans 18 residues. Germline loops: CDR1 MNHNS, CDR2 SASEGT. Here the CDR3 reads CASSPGTSGSVGEDTQYF. The CDR3 nucleotides read TGTGCCAGCAGTCCCGGGACTAGCGGGAGTGTGGGCGAAGATACGCAGTATTTT.

This clonotype was seen at least ten times. One junction end does not reproduce the germline sequence, and a read error may be involved. The chain links TRBV12-3 or TRBV12-4 to TRBJ2-1, with 7 bases matching TRBD1. The CDR3 is 16 residues long. CDR3 sequence reads: CANSPDSPGGYNEQFF. Here the CDR3 DNA reads TGTGCCAACAGTCCGGACAGCCCAGGGGGCTACAATGAGCAGTTCTTC.

A remark on this clonotype: At one end, the junction sequence differs from germline, possibly due to a read error. This chain connects TRBV3-1 to TRBJ2-2; weak D call: TRBD1 (5 bases). The CDR3 consists of 11 residues. Germline lookup yields CDR1 LGHDT and CDR2 YNNKEL (reference sequence). The CDR3: CAGRDAGELFF. CDR3 in DNA: TGTGCCGGCAGGGATGCCGGGGAGCTGTTTTTT.

This clonotype was seen ten or more times. The chain recombines TRBV28 with TRBJ1-1, with 11 nucleotides matching TRBD1. Germline V CDR1 and CDR2: MDHEN, SYDVKM. This CDR3 region has 15 residues. With 1 base clipped from V and 6 bases from J, the junction kept 4 bases outside the gene matches. The CDR3 is CASSLLDRGQAEAFF. Written as DNA, the CDR3 is TGTGCCAGCAGTTTATTGGACAGGGGGCAAGCTGAAGCTTTCTTT. The entire variable domain, with the rest obtained from reference TRBV28 and TRBJ1-1, is as follows: DVKVTQSSRYLVKRTGEKVFLECVQDMDHENMFWYRQDPGLGLRLIYFSYDVKMKEKGDIPEGYSVSREKKERFSLILESASTNQTSMYLCASSLLDRGQAEAFFGQGTRLTVV.

This rearrangement joins TRBV28 to TRBJ2-6; 7 bases fit TRBD1. V lost 3 bases to trimming and J lost 0 bases; unmatched junction nucleotides: 8. CDR1 and CDR2 from the germline V gene are MDHEN and SYDVKM. The CDR3 sequence is 18 residues long. Written as DNA, the CDR3 is TGTGCCAGCAGTTTCTACAGGGGTCTTAGCTCTGGGGCCAACGTCCTGACTTTC. Translation: CASSFYRGLSSGANVLTF.

The CDR3 loop reads CASSPWDRGLDEQFF. The CDR3 nucleotides read TGTGCCAGCTCACCATGGGACAGGGGGCTGGATGAGCAGTTCTTC. J is TRBJ2-1 and V is TRBV18; TRBD1 agrees at 12 bases. Germline-derived CDR1 and CDR2 are KGHSH and LQKENI. V shed 2 bases and J 8 bases; nucleotides not matched to a gene: 4. The CDR3 has 15 residues.